Listed below are T cell receptor beta chains from one sample, sequenced in a study of T cell changes during pregnancy in multiple sclerosis. Using immunoSEQ multiplex PCR, the repertoire was profiled, and TCRdb retains in-frame clones only, with some absent. The sample yields about 70,000 clones, about 95% seen once. The source was peripheral blood, collected in the third trimester of pregnancy. Receptors originate from a female donor with multiple sclerosis, enrolled in a pregnancy study. The CDR3 runs from the conserved cysteine through the conserved F or W.

v_call cdr3_aa
TRBV6-6 CASSTSEPQHF
TRBV11-2 CASSLGRGWLETQYF
TRBV6-5 CASSRRGLEKLFF
TRBV4-2 CASSRAGGSTDTQYF
TRBV11-2 CASLPGLAGYNEQFF
TRBV5-6 CASIMGTGGGALYTF
TRBV18 CASSRQGTDTEAFF
TRBV7-3 CASSLQGWAEAFF
TRBV27 CASSWLGQAADTQYF
TRBV7-2 CASSPRSSYEQYF
TRBV19 CASVRGGANTEAFF
TRBV6-6 CASIPTGTGSINEQFF
TRBV4-2 CASSPRGYEQFF
TRBV5-4 CASSRDRGNAGELFF
TRBV11-2 CASSFSTGREKLFF
TRBV15 CATSREAGSDNQPQHF
TRBV7-2 CASSYWTSGGNEQFF
TRBV5-5 CASSLYSYNEQFF
TRBV2 CASRGAEPSGNTIYF
TRBV6-5 CASRGLAGRTDTQYF
TRBV11-2 CASSATGGTEAFF
TRBV4-3 CASSPGQGADNEQFF
TRBV2 CASSGATGPKVQYF
TRBV5-1 CASRKVGAYEQYF
TRBV6-5 CASSMTGGTQETQYF
TRBV11-2 CASRVGLASNEQYF
TRBV7-9 CASSFGTGLYEQYF
TRBV30 CAWSTGFRYGYTF
TRBV6-5 CASSSTPGNTEAFF
TRBV4-1 CASSQAGRDYEQYF
TRBV29-1 CSVADRGPEAFF
TRBV11-3 CASSPRRAGGQNEQFF
TRBV6-5 CASANRDRAAYEQYF
TRBV6-5 CASISGTGPLYGYTF
TRBV7-8 CASSLGGRPRQFF
TRBV4-3 CASSPSVGVREQFF
TRBV9 CASTPGRRVETQYF
TRBV28 CASSSRVGGYTF
TRBV12-5 CASGLTSGRANTQYF
TRBV6-5 CASRTTGDANSPLHF
TRBV28 CASSPDREKPQHF
TRBV5-4 CASSPGTVYGYTF
TRBV7-6 CASSFLGAYEQYF
TRBV6-5 CASRDSGQGPWEQYF
TRBV5-1 CASSLAGQMNTEAFF
TRBV5-4 CASNSAGGSSGNTIYF